This note documents a single TCR beta chain sequence. The antigen is unknown. J lost 4 bases, V lost 7 bases, and 8 bases had no gene match. Looked up from germline, CDR1 is MNHNS and CDR2 is SASEGT. This CDR3 is built from 14 residues. This entry comes from a study of cytomegalovirus exposure and HLA in healthy donors. Study context: HLA-typed donors were the source of about 85 million unique TCRs, which an early data release held. General study points: Prediction of most subjects' HLA-A and HLA-B alleles by TCR beta sequences was reportedly accurate. Across donors, sequencing depth was assumed by presence/absence analyses to be roughly uniform.

With 60 Vbeta and 13 Jbeta primers, the PCR was carried out. The assay was immunoSEQ multiplex PCR, and TCRdb's table has in-frame clones only and misses some. This sample has approximately 73,000 clones, with roughly 63% found just once. The chain carries TRBV6-1 and TRBJ1-2; 8 bases match TRBD1. The source of this sequence is a man aged 25-45 years in good health and CMV-seropositive. Sample: PBMCs. The CDR3, as DNA: TGTGCCAGCACCGGCGGACAGGGAGCCTATGGCTACACCTTC. Residues: CASTGGQGAYGYTF.